These T cell receptor beta chains were read from a single sample in a study of T-cell reconstitution after alpha-beta-depleted transplantation in children. MiXCR was run by TCRdb on the PCR reads, yielding one entry per CDR3 protein. The sample has about 980,000 distinct CDR3 sequences, about 31% seen once; the top ten hold over 25%. Material: PBMCs, mostly from graft donor cells, obtained 360 days after TCRalphabeta/CD19-depleted stem cell transplant. Every receptor here comes from a boy younger than two who had a stem cell transplant for SCID, so the T cells may come from the graft donor. Each CDR3 is given with its conserved first and last residue. A D gene is named only where the DNA matches it firmly. Rows give clone size only sometimes, using once, few, many, or a class for an expanded clone.

d_gene | j_gene | v_gene | abundance | CDR3aa | CDR3nt
. | TRBJ1-5 | TRBV5-1 | . | CASSLGGGRRQPQHF | TGCGCCAGCAGCTTGGGGGGGGGGCGACGGCAGCCCCAGCATTTT
. | TRBJ2-7 | TRBV7-2 | few | CASVGPGSYEQYF | TGTGCCAGCGTTGGGCCTGGCTCCTACGAGCAGTACTTC
. | TRBJ2-2 | TRBV29-1 | few | CSVEDLAGNTGELFF | TGCAGCGTTGAAGATCTTGCGGGGAACACCGGGGAGCTGTTTTTT
TRBD1 | TRBJ1-4 | TRBV7-2 | few | CASSLARLPGQGADGNEKLFF | TGTGCCAGCAGCTTAGCCCGATTGCCGGGACAGGGGGCGGATGGTAATGAAAAACTGTTTTTT
TRBD1 | TRBJ2-4 | TRBV12-3/TRBV12-4 | . | CASSRKLGTALAKNIQYF | TGTGCCAGCAGTCGTAAATTGGGGACAGCCCTAGCCAAAAACATTCAGTACTTC
TRBD2 | TRBJ2-7 | TRBV10-3 | . | CAIGGGTSGGTYEQYF | TGTGCCATCGGGGGTGGAACTAGCGGAGGCACCTACGAGCAGTACTTC
. | TRBJ1-2 | TRBV25-1 | . | CASSAPRNYGYTF | TGTGCCAGCAGTGCTCCCAGGAACTATGGCTACACCTTC
. | TRBJ1-2 | TRBV20-1 | . | CSARVTWSDGYTF | TGCAGTGCTAGAGTAACGTGGTCGGATGGCTACACCTTC
TRBD1 | TRBJ2-3 | TRBV20-1 | few | CSATGQGVVDTQYF | TGCAGTGCTACGGGGCAGGGGGTTGTCGATACGCAGTATTTT
. | TRBJ1-5 | TRBV2 | few | CASNRDNQNQPQHF | TGTGCCAGCAATCGTGACAATCAGAATCAGCCCCAGCATTTT
TRBD1 | TRBJ2-1 | TRBV4-3 | . | CASSQDRDSPYYEQFF | TGCGCCAGCAGCCAGGACAGGGACTCCCCGTACTATGAGCAGTTCTTC
. | TRBJ2-3 | TRBV5-1 | few | CASSLAQINTDTQYF | TGCGCCAGCAGCTTGGCACAGATAAACACAGATACGCAGTATTTT
. | TRBJ2-1 | TRBV29-1 | . | CSAGQFNEQFF | TGCAGCGCGGGACAATTCAATGAGCAGTTCTTC
TRBD1 | TRBJ1-1 | TRBV12-3/TRBV12-4 | . | CASSFRVPGQGASPGTEAFF | TGTGCCAGCAGTTTCAGGGTTCCGGGGCAGGGGGCATCGCCGGGCACTGAAGCTTTCTTT
. | TRBJ2-3 | TRBV2 | . | CASSGLGGPDTQYF | TGTGCCAGCAGTGGACTGGGGGGGCCAGATACGCAGTATTTT
. | TRBJ2-7 | TRBV5-1 | . | CASSLWGQENNEQYF | TGCGCCAGCAGCTTGTGGGGGCAGGAAAACAACGAGCAGTACTTC
. | TRBJ2-2 | TRBV7-6 | . | CASSLGAKAGSNTGELFF | TGTGCCAGCAGCTTAGGGGCCAAGGCGGGTTCGAACACCGGGGAGCTGTTTTTT
TRBD2 | TRBJ2-3 | TRBV7-2 | . | CASSSGLAGKDTQYF | TGTGCCAGCAGCTCAGGACTAGCGGGGAAAGATACGCAGTATTTT
TRBD2 | TRBJ2-7 | TRBV20-1 | few | CSARRLAGPLGEQYF | TGCAGTGCTAGACGGTTAGCGGGTCCCTTGGGGGAGCAGTACTTC
. | TRBJ1-1 | TRBV4-1 | few | CASSQPRTVWAFF | TGCGCCAGCAGCCAACCACGGACAGTTTGGGCTTTCTTT
TRBD1 | TRBJ2-1 | TRBV10-3 | . | CAIRGETGAYNEQFF | TGTGCCATCAGGGGAGAGACAGGGGCTTACAATGAGCAGTTCTTC
TRBD1 | TRBJ1-4 | TRBV4-2 | few | CASSQGTGATNEKLFF | TGTGCCAGCAGCCAAGGGACAGGGGCAACTAATGAAAAACTGTTTTTT
TRBD1 | TRBJ2-7 | TRBV12-3/TRBV12-4 | many | CASSLGQGYYEQYF | TGTGCCAGCAGTTTGGGACAGGGATACTACGAGCAGTACTTC
. | TRBJ1-6 | TRBV7-8 | few | CASSLGGVDRAPLHF | TGTGCCAGCAGCTTAGGTGGGGTTGATAGGGCACCCCTCCACTTT
. | TRBJ2-7 | TRBV6-5 | few | CASSYGGETGSRYF | TGTGCCAGCAGTTACGGGGGGGAAACAGGGTCGAGGTACTTC
. | TRBJ1-1 | TRBV7-8 | many | CASSLDQLNTEAFF | TGTGCCAGCAGCTTAGATCAGTTGAACACTGAAGCTTTCTTT
TRBD2 | TRBJ2-1 | TRBV10-2 | few | CASKRLAGEYNEQFF | TGCGCCAGCAAAAGACTAGCGGGGGAGTACAATGAGCAGTTCTTC
. | TRBJ1-6 | TRBV19 | . | CASSTFRGGHSPLHF | TGTGCCAGTAGTACCTTCCGGGGAGGGCATTCACCCCTCCACTTT
TRBD2 | TRBJ2-1 | TRBV19 | . | CASSIGPRPRGLAGYEQFF | TGTGCCAGTAGTATAGGTCCCCGTCCTCGGGGACTAGCGGGGTACGAGCAGTTCTTC
TRBD2 | TRBJ2-5 | TRBV20-1 | . | CSAPGAGGPGETQYF | TGCAGTGCTCCTGGAGCGGGGGGGCCGGGAGAGACCCAGTACTTC
TRBD2 | TRBJ2-1 | TRBV10-1 | once | CASSGIAGASYNEQFF | TGCGCCAGCAGTGGGATAGCGGGGGCCTCCTACAATGAGCAGTTCTTC
. | TRBJ2-3 | TRBV4-1 | few | CASSQIPHWDTQYF | TGCGCCAGCAGCCAGATCCCCCATTGGGATACGCAGTATTTT
. | TRBJ2-1 | TRBV20-1 | . | CSARDFRPHNEQFF | TGCAGTGCTAGAGATTTCCGTCCGCACAATGAGCAGTTCTTC
. | TRBJ2-5 | TRBV29-1 | . | CSVVAGPETQYF | TGCAGCGTTGTTGCAGGGCCAGAGACCCAGTACTTC
. | TRBJ2-3 | TRBV29-1 | . | CSTRGILPSTDTQYF | TGCAGCACCCGGGGCATCCTTCCTAGCACAGATACGCAGTATTTT
. | TRBJ1-2 | TRBV20-1 | . | CSARKGDYGYTF | TGCAGTGCTAGAAAAGGGGACTATGGCTACACCTTC
TRBD1 | TRBJ2-7 | TRBV5-1 | many | CASQGEPGSYYEQYF | TGCGCCAGCCAGGGGGAGCCGGGATCCTACTACGAGCAGTACTTC
TRBD2 | TRBJ2-1 | TRBV10-3 | . | CAVSLAGDLSYNEQFF | TGTGCCGTTTCACTAGCGGGGGACCTCTCCTACAATGAGCAGTTCTTC
. | TRBJ1-1 | TRBV28 | . | CASSYRQDPLTNTEAFF | TGTGCCAGCAGTTATAGACAGGACCCTCTAACGAACACTGAAGCTTTCTTT
. | TRBJ1-1 | TRBV29-1 | . | CSVDGGEWRTEAFF | TGCAGCGTTGATGGGGGGGAATGGAGGACTGAAGCTTTCTTT
. | TRBJ1-1 | TRBV6-1 | few | CASSPRLIKNTEAFF | TGTGCCAGCAGTCCGAGATTGATTAAGAACACTGAAGCTTTCTTT
. | TRBJ2-7 | TRBV5-1 | . | CASSLKAGIAAEQYF | TGCGCCAGCAGCTTGAAGGCAGGGATAGCGGCCGAGCAGTACTTC
. | TRBJ2-4 | TRBV12-3/TRBV12-4 | few | CASRILGDKKNIQYF | TGTGCCAGCAGGATCCTTGGGGACAAGAAAAACATTCAGTACTTC
TRBD1 | TRBJ2-5 | TRBV28 | . | CASSLPRDRAKQETQYF | TGTGCCAGCAGTTTACCCCGGGACAGGGCAAAACAAGAGACCCAGTACTTC
TRBD2 | TRBJ2-3 | TRBV20-1 | few | CSAAQRGTSEDTQYF | TGCAGTGCCGCCCAGAGGGGGACTAGTGAGGATACGCAGTATTTT
TRBD2 | TRBJ2-2 | TRBV11-2 | . | CASSLFGGANTGELFF | TGTGCCAGCAGCTTATTTGGGGGGGCGAACACCGGGGAGCTGTTTTTT
. | TRBJ1-5 | TRBV10-3 | . | CAISESPGSFSNQPQHF | TGTGCCATCAGTGAGTCCCCAGGGAGCTTTAGCAATCAGCCCCAGCATTTT
. | TRBJ2-2 | TRBV5-1 | once | CASSSPQNTGELFF | TGCGCCAGCAGCTCGCCCCAGAACACCGGGGAGCTGTTTTTT